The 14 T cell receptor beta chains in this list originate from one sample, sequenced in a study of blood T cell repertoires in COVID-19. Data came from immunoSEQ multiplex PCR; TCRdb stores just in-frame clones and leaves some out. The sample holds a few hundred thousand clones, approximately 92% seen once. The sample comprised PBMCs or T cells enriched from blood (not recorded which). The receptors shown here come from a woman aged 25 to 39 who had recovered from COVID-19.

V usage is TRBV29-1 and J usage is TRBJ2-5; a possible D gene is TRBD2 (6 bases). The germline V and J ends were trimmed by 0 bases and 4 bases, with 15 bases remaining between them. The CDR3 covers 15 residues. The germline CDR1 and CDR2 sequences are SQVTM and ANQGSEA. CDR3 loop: CSVEDRTFGGETQYF. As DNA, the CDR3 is TGCAGCGTTGAAGATCGAACCTTCGGGGGAGAGACCCAGTACTTC.

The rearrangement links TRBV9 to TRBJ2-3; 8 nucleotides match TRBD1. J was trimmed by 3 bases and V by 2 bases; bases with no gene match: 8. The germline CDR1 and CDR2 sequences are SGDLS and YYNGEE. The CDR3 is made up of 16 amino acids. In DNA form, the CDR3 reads TGTGCCAGCAGCGTCGGCAGGGGGCCGATGACAGATACGCAGTATTTT. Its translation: CASSVGRGPMTDTQYF.

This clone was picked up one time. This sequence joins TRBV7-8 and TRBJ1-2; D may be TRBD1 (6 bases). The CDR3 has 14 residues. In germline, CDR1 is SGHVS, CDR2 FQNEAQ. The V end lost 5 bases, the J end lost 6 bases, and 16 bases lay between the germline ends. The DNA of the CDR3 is TGTGCCAGCAGCCTAGAACAGGGTTTGGATGGCTACACCTTC. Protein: CASSLEQGLDGYTF.

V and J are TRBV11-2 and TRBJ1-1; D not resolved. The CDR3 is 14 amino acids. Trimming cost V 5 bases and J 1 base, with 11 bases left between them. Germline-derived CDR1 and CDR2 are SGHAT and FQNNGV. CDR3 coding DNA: TGTGCCAGCAGCCGAAGCGCGAAGAACACTGAAGCTTTCTTT. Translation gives CASSRSAKNTEAFF.

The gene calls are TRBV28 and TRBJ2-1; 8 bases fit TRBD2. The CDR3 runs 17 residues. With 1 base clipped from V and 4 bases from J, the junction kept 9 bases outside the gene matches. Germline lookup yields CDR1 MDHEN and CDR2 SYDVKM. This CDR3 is CASSLSPGLVLYNEQFF. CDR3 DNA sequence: TGTGCCAGCAGTTTATCCCCGGGACTAGTCCTTTACAATGAGCAGTTCTTC.

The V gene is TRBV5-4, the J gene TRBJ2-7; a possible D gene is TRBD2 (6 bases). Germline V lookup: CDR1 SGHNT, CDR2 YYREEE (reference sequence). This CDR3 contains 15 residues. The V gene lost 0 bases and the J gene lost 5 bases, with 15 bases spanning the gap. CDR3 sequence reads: CASSLEGLLPHEQYF. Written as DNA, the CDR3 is TGTGCCAGCAGCTTGGAGGGACTCCTCCCTCACGAGCAGTACTTC. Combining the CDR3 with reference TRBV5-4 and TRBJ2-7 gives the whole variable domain ETGVTQSPTHLIKTRGQQVTLRCSSQSGHNTVSWYQQALGQGPQFIFQYYREEENGRGNFPPRFSGLQFPNYSSELNVNALELDDSALYLCASSLEGLLPHEQYFGPGTRLTVT.

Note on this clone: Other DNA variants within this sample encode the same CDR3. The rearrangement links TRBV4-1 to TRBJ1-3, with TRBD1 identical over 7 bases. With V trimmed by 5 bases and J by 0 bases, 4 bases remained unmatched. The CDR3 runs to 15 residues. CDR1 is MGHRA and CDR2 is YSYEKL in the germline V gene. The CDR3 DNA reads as TGCGCCAGCAGCGCCCGACAGGGCTCTGGAAACACCATATATTTT. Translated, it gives CASSARQGSGNTIYF.

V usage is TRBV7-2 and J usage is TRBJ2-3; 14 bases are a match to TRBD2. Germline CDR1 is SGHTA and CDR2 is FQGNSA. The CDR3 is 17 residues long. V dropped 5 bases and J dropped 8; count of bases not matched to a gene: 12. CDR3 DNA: TGTGCCAGCAGCCCTGCGGGACTAGCGGGGGCCAGGGGTACGCAGTATTTT. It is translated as CASSPAGLAGARGTQYF.

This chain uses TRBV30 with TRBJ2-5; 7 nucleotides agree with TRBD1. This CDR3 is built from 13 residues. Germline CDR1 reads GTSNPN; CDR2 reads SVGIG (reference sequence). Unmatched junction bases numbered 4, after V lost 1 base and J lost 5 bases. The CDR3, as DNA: TGTGCCTGGAGTGGACAGGGTTTGGAGACCCAGTACTTC. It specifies CAWSGQGLETQYF.

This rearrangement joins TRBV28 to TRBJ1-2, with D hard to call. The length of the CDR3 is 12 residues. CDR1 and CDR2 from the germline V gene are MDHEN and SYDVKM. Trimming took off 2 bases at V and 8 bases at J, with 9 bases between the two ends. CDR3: CASSLPLSGYTF. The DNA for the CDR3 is TGTGCCAGCAGTTTACCCCTTTCCGGCTACACCTTC.

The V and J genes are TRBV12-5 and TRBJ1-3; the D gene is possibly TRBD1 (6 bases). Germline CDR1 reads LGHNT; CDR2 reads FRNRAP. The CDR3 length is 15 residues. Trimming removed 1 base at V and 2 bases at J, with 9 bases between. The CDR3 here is CASGLAWDTGNTIYF. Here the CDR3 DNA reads TGTGCTAGTGGTTTGGCGTGGGACACTGGAAACACCATATATTTT.

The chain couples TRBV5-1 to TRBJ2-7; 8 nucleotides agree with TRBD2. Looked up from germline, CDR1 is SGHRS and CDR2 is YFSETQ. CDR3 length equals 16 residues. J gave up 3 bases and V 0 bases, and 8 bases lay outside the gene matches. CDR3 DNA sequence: TGCGCCAGCAGCTTGGCCCCCGGAGCGGGAGTCTACGAGCAGTACTTC. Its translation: CASSLAPGAGVYEQYF.

CDR3 nucleotides: TGTGCCACCAGCGGAAGGACAGAAAACACTGAAGCTTTCTTT. As protein: CATSGRTENTEAFF. The chain links TRBV15 to TRBJ1-1; D may be TRBD1 (6 bases). The germline CDR1 and CDR2 sequences are LNHNV and YYDKDF (reference sequence). V lost 5 bases, J lost 2 bases, and 12 bases lay in between. There are 14 residues in the CDR3.

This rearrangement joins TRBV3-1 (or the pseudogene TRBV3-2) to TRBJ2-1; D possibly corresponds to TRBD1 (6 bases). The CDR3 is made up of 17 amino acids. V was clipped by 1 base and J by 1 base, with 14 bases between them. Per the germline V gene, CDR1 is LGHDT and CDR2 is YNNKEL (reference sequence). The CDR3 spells CASSQGRTALSYNEQFF. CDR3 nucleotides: TGTGCCAGCAGCCAAGGTAGGACAGCCTTATCCTACAATGAGCAGTTCTTC.